This T cell receptor beta chain emerged from a study of blood T cell repertoires in COVID-19. Study-wide background: T cells, B-cell-depleted T cells, or PBMCs provided the cDNA or gDNA that served as material.

Trimming removed 5 bases at V and 7 bases at J, with 12 bases between. Looked up from germline, CDR1 is DFQATT and CDR2 is SNEGSKA (reference sequence). The CDR3 covers 11 residues. Using immunoSEQ multiplex PCR, the repertoire was profiled, and TCRdb retains in-frame clones only, with some absent. The sample carries 270,000 or so clones, 85% to 90% recorded once. Enrollment of patients from Seattle took place during active infection, with longitudinal follow-up. Source material: peripheral blood. The gene calls are TRBV20-1 and TRBJ2-7; perhaps TRBD2 as D (6 bases). The source is a woman between 25 and 40 years old with COVID-19, enrolled during active disease. The DNA of the CDR3 is TGCAGTGCTCTCGGGACTTATGAGCAGTACTTC. It encodes CSALGTYEQYF.